Listed here are 21 T cell receptor beta chains from one sample, sequenced in a study of spatial heterogeneity in lung cancer. Points from the study as a whole: Expanded intratumoral alpha and beta TCR counts tracked tumor mutation counts.

Their target antigens are unknown. One entry per CDR3 protein results from TCRdb running MiXCR on the 5' RACE reads. Of 4,500 to 6,500 distinct CDR3 sequences in the sample, over 5% were seen once. This sample's time point: sample taken at primary tumor resection. The sequenced sample was lung tumor tissue, obtained at surgery. These receptors all come from a female donor with early-stage non-small cell lung cancer.

By share, this clonotype counts as medium-sized. A library made for alpha chains picked up this beta chain off target, so its size means little. The V gene is TRBV9, the J gene TRBJ1-2; 9 bases agree with TRBD1. Looked up from germline, CDR1 is SGDLS and CDR2 is YYNGEE. V lost 3 bases and J lost 4; bases outside the gene matches: 7. This CDR3 comprises 15 residues. CDR3 residues: CASSGYRGRIYGYTF. In DNA form, the CDR3 reads TGTGCCAGCAGCGGCTACAGGGGGCGGATCTATGGCTACACCTTC.

This clonotype is medium-sized (0.01 to 0.1%) in the sample. A library made for alpha chains picked up this beta chain off target, so its size means little. The rearrangement uses TRBV7-2 and TRBJ2-5; 9 nucleotides line up with TRBD2. J gave up 2 bases and V 2 bases, and 3 bases lay outside the gene matches. This CDR3 spans 15 amino acids. CDR1 SGHTA and CDR2 FQGNSA come from the germline V gene. Here the CDR3 reads CASSLPSGAQETQYF. CDR3 DNA sequence: TGTGCCAGCAGCTTACCTAGCGGGGCTCAAGAGACCCAGTACTTC.

The table lists this clonotype with many counts. With the library built for alpha chains, this beta chain is off target and its frequency is not meaningful. The rearrangement joins TRBV7-9 to TRBJ2-1; possible D gene TRBD1, 6 bases. Trimming cost V 5 bases and J 0 bases, with 14 bases left between them. Germline V lookup: CDR1 SEHNR, CDR2 FQNEAQ (reference sequence). The CDR3 sequence is 16 residues long. The CDR3 protein is CASSPVLQGSYNEQFF. CDR3 coding DNA: TGTGCCAGCAGCCCGGTATTACAGGGCTCCTACAATGAGCAGTTCTTC.

This clonotype was seen ten or more times. In a library made to pick up alpha chains, this beta chain is a stray read with a size that means little. CDR3 region: CASSPPKSSYNEQFF. CDR3 coding DNA: TGTGCCAGCAGCCCACCCAAATCATCCTACAATGAGCAGTTCTTC. The chain uses TRBV5-5 and TRBJ2-1; the D is unclear. Per the germline V gene, CDR1 is SGHKS and CDR2 is YYEKEE (reference sequence). This CDR3 contains 15 residues. Trimming removed 4 bases at V and 1 base at J, with 12 bases between.

This clonotype is judged medium-sized (0.01 to 0.1%). Because the library targeted alpha chains, this beta chain is an off-target read whose size means little. The rearrangement links TRBV10-1 to TRBJ2-7; TRBD1 aligns across 9 bases. V lost 6 bases to trimming and J lost 6 bases; unmatched junction nucleotides: 6. In germline, CDR1 is WNHNN, CDR2 SYGVQD (reference sequence). The CDR3 has 13 amino acids. CDR3 sequence (DNA): TGCGCCAGCAGCCGGGACAGGGCTAGCGAGCAGTACTTC. Translated, it gives CASSRDRASEQYF.

This clonotype counts as medium-sized (0.01 to 0.1%). Since the library was made to target alpha chains, this beta chain is a stray read and its abundance is not meaningful. The CDR3 region has the DNA TGTGCCACCATGGGTCGATGGGGGACAGATACGCAGTATTTT. It encodes CATMGRWGTDTQYF. V gene TRBV24-1 combines with J gene TRBJ2-3; D may match TRBD1 or TRBD2 (5 bases each). Germline CDR1 is KGHDR and CDR2 is SFDVKD. Trimming took off 8 bases at V and 3 bases at J, with 14 bases between the two ends. This CDR3 has 14 amino acids.

This clonotype rates as large. This beta chain lies outside the target of a library built for alpha chains; its clone size means little. The rearrangement uses TRBV7-2 and TRBJ1-4, with D possibly matching TRBD1 (5 bases). CDR3 length: 15 residues. Trimming took off 5 bases at V and 2 bases at J, with 12 bases between the two ends. The V gene's germline CDR1 is SGHTA and CDR2 FQGNSA. The CDR3 DNA reads TGTGCCAGCAGCCGCAAGAGGGGCACTAATGAAAAACTGTTTTTT. Amino acids: CASSRKRGTNEKLFF. The full variable domain, completed using reference TRBV7-2 and TRBJ1-4, is GAGVSQSPSNKVTEKGKDVELRCDPISGHTALYWYRQSLGQGLEFLIYFQGNSAPDKSGLPSDRFSAERTGGSVSTLTIQRTQQEDSAVYLCASSRKRGTNEKLFFGSGTQLSVL.

This clonotype is judged medium-sized. A library made for alpha chains picked up this beta chain off target, so its size means little. V usage is TRBV11-1 and J usage is TRBJ2-5; D is ambiguous. The CDR3 extends over 14 amino acids. V lost 5 bases and J 7 bases, leaving 17 bases between the germline ends. Per the germline V gene, CDR1 is SGHAT and CDR2 is FQDESV (reference sequence). In nucleotides, the CDR3 is TGTGCCAGCAGCCCCAGACACATGAAGGCGACCCAGTACTTC. Translated, it gives CASSPRHMKATQYF.

This clonotype qualifies as medium-sized. Since it is a stray read in a library aimed at alpha chains, this beta chain has a size that is not meaningful. This chain uses TRBV7-3 with TRBJ2-2; 9 bases align to TRBD2. J gave up 7 bases and V 4 bases, and 7 bases lay outside the gene matches. The length of the CDR3 is 15 residues. Germline V gene lookup returns CDR1 SGHTA and CDR2 FQGTGA. The DNA of the CDR3 is TGTGCCAGCAGCTCCGCGCGGGAGGGGGTCGGGGAGCTGTTTTTT. Translated: CASSSAREGVGELFF.

This clonotype appeared many times. Because the library targeted alpha chains, this beta chain is an off-target read whose size means little. The CDR3 coding sequence is TGTGCCAGCAGTATCCTAGGGGGGCGAGGCTACACCTTC. Translated, it gives CASSILGGRGYTF. The chain has TRBV27 and TRBJ1-2; D is perhaps TRBD1 (6 bases). This CDR3 spans 13 amino acids. Germline lookup yields CDR1 MNHEY and CDR2 SMNVEV (reference sequence). V was trimmed by 5 bases and J by 8 bases, leaving 15 bases between them.

This clonotype was recorded at least ten times. A library prepared for alpha chains yielded this beta chain as an off-target read; its size is of little meaning. For the CDR3, the DNA is TGTGCCAGCAGCTTAGGGTTTGGGGGTGAAGCTTTCTTT. It encodes CASSLGFGGEAFF. The chain recombines TRBV7-9 with TRBJ1-1; weak D call: TRBD1 (5 bases). The V gene's germline CDR1 is SEHNR and CDR2 FQNEAQ (reference sequence). Trimming took 1 base from V and 7 from J, leaving 10 bases between them. The CDR3 is 13 amino acids.

This clonotype is medium-sized in the sample. The size of this beta chain means little, since it is a stray read in a library made for alpha chains. This rearrangement joins TRBV9 to TRBJ1-4, with 7 bases that match TRBD1. J gave up 7 bases and V 4 bases, and 10 bases lay outside the gene matches. Germline V lookup: CDR1 SGDLS, CDR2 YYNGEE. The CDR3 loop spans 15 amino acids. For the CDR3, the DNA is TGTGCCAGCAGCCCAAGACAGGGCGGTGGTGAAAAACTGTTTTTT. Protein product: CASSPRQGGGEKLFF.

This clonotype was seen repeatedly, ten times or more. This beta chain is a stray read from a library made for alpha chains; its abundance is not meaningful. The chain links TRBV24-1 to TRBJ2-3, with D possibly TRBD1 on 6 matching bases. CDR3 length: 17 amino acids. Germline lookup yields CDR1 KGHDR and CDR2 SFDVKD. The ends were cut back, 5 bases at V and 0 bases at J, with 17 bases in the middle. DNA for the CDR3: TGTGCCACCAGTGGCGTTGCACAGGGAACTAGCACAGATACGCAGTATTTT. Its protein product is CATSGVAQGTSTDTQYF.

This clonotype was seen at least ten times. Since it is a stray read in a library aimed at alpha chains, this beta chain has a size that is not meaningful. The gene calls are TRBV7-2 and TRBJ1-1; tentatively, D is TRBD1 (5 bases). Trimming pared 5 bases from V and 4 bases from J, leaving 14 bases between. CDR3 length: 14 amino acids. The germline gives CDR1 SGHTA, CDR2 FQGNSA. CDR3 sequence reads: CASSTLRGITEAFF. DNA of the CDR3: TGTGCCAGCAGCACTCTACGGGGGATCACTGAAGCTTTCTTT.

This clonotype was seen many times. Since it is a stray read in a library aimed at alpha chains, this beta chain has a size that is not meaningful. The chain carries TRBV7-3 and TRBJ2-1; D unresolved. Deletions cut 2 bases from V and 11 bases from J, with 16 bases between. Germline V lookup: CDR1 SGHTA, CDR2 FQGTGA. This CDR3 contains 14 residues. The CDR3 sequence: CASSLQGNNDKQFF. For the CDR3, the DNA is TGTGCCAGCAGCTTACAAGGCAACAATGATAAGCAGTTCTTC.

This clonotype was observed many times. For a library built for alpha chains, this beta chain is a stray read; little rests on its size. The V call is TRBV15, the J call TRBJ1-5, with 9 bases matching TRBD1. Germline lookup yields CDR1 LNHNV and CDR2 YYDKDF (reference sequence). V gave up 0 bases and J gave up 3 bases; unmatched junction bases: 9. The CDR3 runs 18 residues. CDR3 nucleotide sequence: TGTGCCACCAGCAGAGACGCTGCCGGGACAGGGATCAATCAGCCCCAGCATTTT. Its translation: CATSRDAAGTGINQPQHF.

This clonotype appeared many times. With the library built for alpha chains, this beta chain is off target and its frequency is not meaningful. V and J are TRBV2 and TRBJ2-3, with D unclear. Trimming shortened V by 8 bases and J by 6 bases, and 18 bases separated the two germline ends. CDR3 size: 14 residues. Germline V gene sequence: CDR1 SNHLY, CDR2 FYNNEI. CDR3 sequence: CASAGWVTLDTQYF. Here the CDR3 DNA reads TGTGCCAGCGCCGGCTGGGTGACCCTCGATACGCAGTATTTT.

This clonotype was detected a few times. This beta chain turned up in a library designed for alpha chains; as an off-target read, its abundance says little. This chain joins TRBV25-1 and TRBJ1-2; unclear D gene. The CDR3 contains 15 residues. Germline assignment: CDR1 MGHDK and CDR2 SYGVNS. Deletions cut 4 bases from V and 3 bases from J, with 15 bases between. The CDR3 coding sequence is TGTGCCAGCAGTGCCGGGGAACTAGTCGACTATGGCTACACCTTC. It yields the protein CASSAGELVDYGYTF.

This clonotype is labeled as medium-sized. Being off target in a library aimed at alpha chains, this beta chain has a size of little meaning. The CDR3 protein is CASSVELAGASTDTQYF. The CDR3 bases are TGCGCCAGCAGCGTTGAACTAGCGGGCGCTAGCACAGATACGCAGTATTTT. The V and J genes are TRBV5-1 and TRBJ2-3, with 9 bases fitting TRBD2. Germline CDR1 is SGHRS and CDR2 is YFSETQ. V shed 4 bases and J 0 bases; nucleotides not matched to a gene: 9. This CDR3 has 17 amino acids.

The sample holds many counts of this clonotype. A library prepared for alpha chains yielded this beta chain as an off-target read; its size is of little meaning. The V and J genes are TRBV14 and TRBJ2-4, with unresolved D. This CDR3 is 14 amino acids long. In germline, CDR1 is SGHDN, CDR2 FVKESK. V dropped 0 bases and J dropped 3 bases, with 6 bases sitting between them. CDR3 residues: CASSQDRHKNIQYF. CDR3 bases: TGTGCCAGCAGCCAAGATAGGCACAAAAACATTCAGTACTTC.

There are many counts of this clonotype. This beta chain was picked up by a library intended for alpha chains and is off target, so its count carries little meaning. The chain combines TRBV5-1 with TRBJ1-1; D call uncertain. V lost 0 bases to trimming and J lost 0 bases, with 3 bases between them. Germline CDR1 reads SGHRS; CDR2 reads YFSETQ. This CDR3 spans 13 amino acids. CDR3 residues: CASSLGLNTEAFF. CDR3 DNA: TGCGCCAGCAGCTTGGGTCTGAACACTGAAGCTTTCTTT.